These T cell receptor beta chains were read from a single sample in a study of regulatory T cells in long-lasting Graves disease. TCRdb fed the multiplex PCR reads into MiXCR, producing one record per CDR3 protein. The sample shows hundreds of thousands of distinct CDR3 sequences, 16% of them seen only once. Another study also made use of these data, one on T cells in Graves' hyperthyroidism and ophthalmopathy.

Here the sequenced sample was peripheral blood mononuclear cells (PBMCs), taken at new diagnosis, from a patient treated with antithyroid drugs. The source of these receptors is a woman under 40 with Graves disease. CDR3s include the opening cysteine and the closing phenylalanine or tryptophan. A D gene is named only where the DNA matches it firmly. Clone size is given for some rows only: seen once, a few or many times, or a class if the clone is expanded.

size	V	D	J	CDR3	DNA
NA	TRBV4-3	TRBD2	TRBJ2-1	CASSQGSPRTGRLAGVGEQFF	TGCGCCAGCAGCCAAGGAAGTCCGAGGACAGGGAGGCTAGCGGGAGTCGGAGAGCAGTTCTTC
many	TRBV28	NA	TRBJ1-4	CASSPGGDSEKLFF	TGTGCCAGCAGCCCGGGCGGGGATAGTGAAAAACTGTTTTTT
many	TRBV28	NA	TRBJ2-6	CASRPSLRVIGANVLTF	TGTGCCAGCAGGCCCTCCCTCAGGGTAATTGGGGCCAACGTCCTGACTTTC
many	TRBV20-1	NA	TRBJ2-3	CSSLGGGDGDTQYF	TGCAGTTCCCTGGGCGGGGGCGACGGAGATACGCAGTATTTT
NA	TRBV5-1	TRBD2	TRBJ2-3	CASSWGAGGIPDTQYF	TGCGCCAGCAGCTGGGGCGCGGGAGGGATCCCAGATACGCAGTATTTT
NA	TRBV4-2	TRBD2	TRBJ2-4	CASSQQAPSGSEDIQYF	TGTGCCAGCAGCCAACAGGCCCCTAGCGGGAGTGAGGACATTCAGTACTTC
many	TRBV29-1	NA	TRBJ2-7	CSVVSGASYEQYF	TGCAGCGTTGTGTCAGGGGCTTCCTACGAGCAGTACTTC
few	TRBV4-1	NA	TRBJ2-5	CASSQGAAGRRETQYF	TGCGCCAGCAGCCAAGGGGCGGCAGGGAGGAGGGAGACCCAGTACTTC
many	TRBV30	TRBD1	TRBJ1-1	CALNPGQGAYTEAFF	TGTGCCTTGAATCCGGGACAGGGGGCATACACTGAAGCTTTCTTT
many	TRBV20-1	NA	TRBJ1-5	CSASRDPGGPQHF	TGCAGTGCTTCCCGGGACCCGGGGGGGCCCCAGCATTTT
NA	TRBV6-2/TRBV6-3	TRBD1	TRBJ1-2	CASSYSWRTGGGGYTF	TGTGCCAGCAGTTACTCGTGGAGGACAGGGGGCGGTGGCTACACCTTC
NA	TRBV29-1	NA	TRBJ2-5	CSVGYFRETQYF	TGCAGCGTTGGGTACTTCCGGGAGACCCAGTACTTC
many	TRBV13	TRBD2	TRBJ2-7	CASSREGLATSYEQYF	TGTGCCAGCAGCAGAGAGGGACTAGCGACGAGCTACGAGCAGTACTTC
many	TRBV12-3/TRBV12-4	NA	TRBJ2-1	CASSLHPAHEQFF	TGTGCCAGCAGTTTACATCCAGCGCATGAGCAGTTCTTC
few	TRBV19	TRBD1	TRBJ2-7	CASSKRTGVGPYEQYF	TGTGCCAGTAGTAAAAGGACAGGGGTGGGCCCCTACGAGCAGTACTTC
many	TRBV2	TRBD1	TRBJ1-2	CASSAGTGAHGVYGYTF	TGTGCCAGCAGTGCCGGGACAGGGGCCCATGGGGTCTATGGCTACACCTTC
few	TRBV6-1	NA	TRBJ2-2	CASSFTGSAPELFF	TGTGCCAGCAGCTTTACAGGGTCGGCCCCGGAGTTGTTTTTT
many	TRBV14	TRBD2	TRBJ2-1	CASSFLAGVFNEQFF	TGTGCCAGCAGCTTCCTAGCGGGAGTGTTCAATGAGCAGTTCTTC
many	TRBV11-2	NA	TRBJ2-3	CASSFPRAGSTDTQYF	TGTGCCAGCAGCTTCCCGAGGGCAGGGAGCACAGATACGCAGTATTTT
NA	TRBV19	TRBD1	TRBJ1-2	CASSIGQGLNYGYTF	TGTGCCAGTAGTATTGGACAGGGCCTAAACTATGGCTACACCTTC
many	TRBV12-3/TRBV12-4	NA	TRBJ1-1	CASRGRDNTEAFF	TGTGCCAGCAGAGGAAGGGACAACACTGAAGCTTTCTTT
NA	TRBV29-1	NA	TRBJ1-1	CSVETDNTEAFF	TGCAGCGTTGAGACAGACAACACTGAAGCTTTCTTT
NA	TRBV12-3/TRBV12-4	TRBD1	TRBJ1-6	CGSSRTGSSPPLHF	TGTGGCAGCAGTAGGACAGGCTCGTCGCCACCCCTCCACTTT
many	TRBV6-5	NA	TRBJ1-1	CASSYVFGRGEAFF	TGTGCCAGCAGTTACGTTTTCGGCAGGGGTGAAGCTTTCTTT
NA	TRBV18	TRBD2	TRBJ2-7	CASSLKRGWGWEGYEQYF	TGTGCCAGCTCACTCAAACGCGGATGGGGATGGGAGGGCTACGAGCAGTACTTC
NA	TRBV7-9	TRBD1	TRBJ1-2	CASSLIGRGNYGYTF	TGTGCCAGCAGCTTAATCGGCAGGGGGAACTATGGCTACACCTTC
many	TRBV30	NA	TRBJ1-1	CAWSPTRTAKNTEAFF	TGTGCCTGGAGTCCAACGCGAACAGCAAAGAACACTGAAGCTTTCTTT
many	TRBV11-2	NA	TRBJ1-1	CASSLGGGPAFF	TGTGCCAGCAGCTTAGGGGGGGGCCCCGCTTTCTTT
NA	TRBV7-2	TRBD1	TRBJ2-2	CASNTPGGFTGELFF	TGTGCCAGCAACACCCCAGGGGGCTTTACCGGGGAGCTGTTTTTT
many	TRBV20-1	NA	TRBJ2-1	CSAREPGSGEQFF	TGCAGTGCTAGAGAGCCGGGTAGCGGTGAGCAGTTCTTC